The 14 T cell receptor beta chains below all came from one sample that was sequenced in a study of neurological immune-mediated disorders. Via MiXCR, TCRdb re-called the 5' RACE reads, giving one row per CDR3 protein. In the table there are some 60,000 distinct CDR3 sequences, 2% to 2.5% of which are singletons. The sample was PBMCs. All receptors come from a man aged 50 to 60 with multiple sclerosis.

This clonotype was observed many times. The chain links TRBV7-2 to TRBJ1-2, with D possibly TRBD1 on 5 matching bases. Germline V gives CDR1 SGHTA, CDR2 FQGNSA. This CDR3 is 12 amino acids long. Trimming left V 3 bases short and J 7 bases short, with 9 bases between. In DNA form, the CDR3 reads TGTGCCAGCAGCTTCCCTGGGGGTGGCTACACCTTC. Translating it yields CASSFPGGGYTF.

This clonotype was recorded many times. The gene calls are TRBV28 and TRBJ2-7, with 10 nucleotides matching TRBD1. Germline lookup yields CDR1 MDHEN and CDR2 SYDVKM. After removal of 5 bases from V and 9 bases from J, the junction contained 7 bases not matched to a gene. The CDR3 is 13 residues long. The CDR3 sequence: CASSPQGTGAQYF. CDR3 DNA: TGTGCCAGCAGTCCGCAAGGGACAGGGGCGCAGTACTTC.

This clonotype was seen many times. This sequence joins TRBV6-5 and TRBJ2-6; D gene uncertain. The germline CDR1 and CDR2 sequences are MNHEY and SVGAGI. Trimming pared 4 bases from V and 0 bases from J, leaving 10 bases between. This CDR3 comprises 16 residues. CDR3 region: CASSSFIPSGANVLTF. The CDR3 region has the DNA TGTGCCAGCAGTTCCTTCATTCCCTCTGGGGCCAACGTCCTGACTTTC.

This clonotype showed up many times. The chain links TRBV28 to TRBJ2-3; D is undetermined. In germline, CDR1 is MDHEN, CDR2 SYDVKM. CDR3 length: 13 residues. V was trimmed by 6 bases and J by 9 bases, leaving 16 bases between them. CDR3 amino acids: CASSLGPFGTQYF. CDR3 bases: TGTGCCAGCAGCCTCGGGCCCTTTGGGACGCAGTATTTT.

This clonotype was detected ten times or more. V is TRBV4-2 and J is TRBJ2-1; no clear D gene. CDR3 length: 14 residues. The V gene's germline CDR1 is LGHNA and CDR2 YNFKEQ. V dropped 0 bases and J dropped 4 bases, with 7 bases sitting between them. CDR3 in amino acids: CASSQDGRYNEQFF. The CDR3 DNA reads TGTGCCAGCAGCCAAGACGGACGGTACAATGAGCAGTTCTTC.

This clonotype was counted many times. The rearrangement joins TRBV10-3 to TRBJ1-6; 9 nucleotides agree with TRBD1. V lost 0 bases, J lost 10 bases, and 4 bases stayed unmatched. The V gene's germline CDR1 is ENHRY and CDR2 SYGVKD. This CDR3 has 15 amino acids. CDR3 sequence: CAISESGQGRSPLHF. The CDR3 nucleotides read TGTGCCATCAGTGAGTCGGGACAGGGAAGATCACCCCTCCACTTT.

This clonotype was seen repeatedly, ten times or more. Written as DNA, the CDR3 is TGTGCCAGCAGCGGACAGGGGCGGGATGAAGCTTTCTTT. It yields the protein CASSGQGRDEAFF. The chain is built from TRBV6-5 and TRBJ1-1; 9 positions match TRBD1. The CDR3 contains 13 residues. Germline lookup yields CDR1 MNHEY and CDR2 SVGAGI. Losses at the gene ends were 6 bases for V and 7 bases for J; bases not matched to a gene: 6.

The sample holds many counts of this clonotype. The rearrangement joins TRBV5-1 to TRBJ2-5; TRBD2 agrees at 13 bases. The CDR3 is 18 amino acids. Germline V gene data show CDR1 as SGHRS and CDR2 as YFSETQ. The V and J ends lost 4 bases and 9 bases, in that order; junction bases with no gene match: 18. The CDR3 sequence: CASSTGLAGALVGEAQYF. In nucleotides, the CDR3 is TGCGCCAGCAGCACAGGACTAGCGGGGGCCCTAGTTGGGGAGGCCCAGTACTTC.

In this sample, this clonotype turned up many times. The J gene is TRBJ1-6, the V gene TRBV20-1; possible D gene TRBD1, 5 bases. This CDR3 comprises 15 residues. Germline lookup yields CDR1 DFQATT and CDR2 SNEGSKA (reference sequence). V lost 2 bases, J lost 4 bases, and 12 bases lay in between. The CDR3 is CSARKSGSYNSPLHF. As DNA, the CDR3 is TGCAGTGCTAGAAAGTCAGGGAGTTATAATTCACCCCTCCACTTT.

There are many counts of this clonotype. The rearrangement links TRBV10-3 to TRBJ1-3; D unresolved. V was pared by 3 bases and J by 2 bases, with 14 bases between. The CDR3 runs to 16 residues. Germline V lookup: CDR1 ENHRY, CDR2 SYGVKD. CDR3 bases: TGTGCCATCAGTGACTACCAACTGGGGACTGGAAACACCATATATTTT. This codes for CAISDYQLGTGNTIYF.

This clonotype was seen repeatedly, ten times or more. This rearrangement joins TRBV12-3 or TRBV12-4 to TRBJ2-1; D uncertain. Trimming shortened V by 6 bases and J by 5 bases, and 11 bases separated the two germline ends. The CDR3 totals 13 residues. The CDR3 nucleotides are TGTGCCAGCAGCCTTTTACAGAACAATGAGCAGTTCTTC. This encodes CASSLLQNNEQFF.

This clonotype was seen many times. This chain connects TRBV6-6 to TRBJ2-7, with D perhaps matching TRBD2 (5 bases). Germline V gives CDR1 MNHNY, CDR2 SVGAGI (reference sequence). This CDR3 spans 14 amino acids. Trimming stripped 2 bases from V and 6 bases from J, with 14 bases between. The CDR3 is CASSYTLEGSEQYF. Here the CDR3 DNA reads TGTGCCAGCAGTTACACCTTAGAGGGATCCGAGCAGTACTTC.

This chain uses TRBV6-2 or TRBV6-3 with TRBJ2-2, with TRBD2 matching 7 bases. The CDR3 has 16 residues. The junction had 3 bases not matched to a gene; V was cut back by 2 bases and J by 0 bases. Germline V gene sequence: CDR1 MNHEY, CDR2 SVGEGT. In DNA, the CDR3 is TGTGCCAGCAGTTACCGACTAGCAGCGAACACCGGGGAGCTGTTTTTT. This encodes CASSYRLAANTGELFF.

This clonotype has at least ten counts. The chain carries TRBV5-1 and TRBJ2-3; D is undetermined. V dropped 4 bases and J dropped 6 bases, with 6 bases sitting between them. CDR1 SGHRS and CDR2 YFSETQ come from the germline V gene. The CDR3 covers 11 residues. The CDR3 nucleotides are TGCGCCAGCAGCCGGCAGGATACGCAGTATTTT. Protein sequence: CASSRQDTQYF.